The 19 T cell receptor beta chains listed next were all sequenced from one sample in a study of read filtering for tumor transcriptome and immune sequencing. Molecular barcoded adaptors covering alpha/delta and beta/gamma chains were used on approximately 400 ng RNA. TCRdb reprocessed the reads with MiXCR, giving one entry per CDR3 protein. The sample shows approximately 140,000 distinct CDR3 sequences, approximately 13% of them seen only once. Specimen: a population of CD138-negative cells sorted from bone marrow. The receptors derive from a donor at least 40 years old with multiple myeloma.

This clonotype occurred many times. V and J are TRBV29-1 and TRBJ2-1; 14 nucleotides align to TRBD2. CDR3 size: 13 residues. The germline V gene encodes CDR1 SQVTM and CDR2 ANQGSEA. Unmatched junction bases numbered 3, after V lost 6 bases and J lost 8 bases. The chain's CDR3 is CSVEGLAGDEQFF. The CDR3 nucleotides read TGCAGCGTCGAGGGACTAGCGGGAGATGAGCAGTTCTTC.

For this clonotype: Just one base apart from a much larger clone, this may be a read error. The V call is TRBV12-3 or TRBV12-4, the J call TRBJ2-3, with TRBD2 as a possible D gene (6 bases). The length of the CDR3 is 14 residues. This CDR3 reads CASHGAGWADAQYF. The CDR3 DNA is TGTGCCAGCCACGGGGCGGGGTGGGCAGATGCGCAGTATTTT.

This clonotype was seen repeatedly, ten times or more. This chain's CDR3 is CSARGRPGLARRDEQFF. As DNA, the CDR3 is TGCAGTGCTAGAGGACGTCCGGGACTAGCACGGCGGGATGAGCAGTTCTTC. V gene TRBV20-1 combines with J gene TRBJ2-1, with 9 bases that match TRBD2. The CDR3 is 17 residues long. CDR1 is DFQATT and CDR2 is SNEGSKA in the germline V gene (reference sequence). Unmatched junction bases numbered 15, after V lost 1 base and J lost 8 bases.

Notes on this clonotype: This sequence may be a read error, since a much larger clone differs from it by one base. The chain links TRBV29-1 to TRBJ2-7; 12 nucleotides align to TRBD2. This CDR3 has 13 amino acids. The germline gives CDR1 SQVTM, CDR2 ANQGSEA. CDR3 sequence: CGAATSGSDEQYF. CDR3 sequence (DNA): TGCGGCGCGGCGACTAGCGGGAGCGACGAGCAGTACTTC.

This clonotype has at least ten counts. The rearrangement uses TRBV20-1 and TRBJ2-1, with 8 bases that match TRBD2. V lost 3 bases to trimming and J lost 3 bases; unmatched junction nucleotides: 4. The germline gives CDR1 DFQATT, CDR2 SNEGSKA (reference sequence). The CDR3 has 14 amino acids. CDR3 loop: CSASPGTSYNEQFF. Here the CDR3 DNA reads TGCAGTGCTAGCCCTGGGACTAGCTACAATGAGCAGTTCTTC.

The chain couples TRBV6-4 to TRBJ2-1, with 7 bases fitting TRBD1. The CDR3 length is 15 residues. The germline CDR1 and CDR2 sequences are MRHNA and SNTAGT. Germline trimming cut 6 bases from V and 6 bases from J; bases unmatched to any gene: 11. This CDR3 is CASRTARAGGNEQFF. The CDR3 DNA reads TGTGCCAGCAGGACCGCAAGGGCAGGGGGCAATGAGCAGTTCTTC.

The rearrangement joins TRBV6-5 to TRBJ2-1; tentatively, D is TRBD2 (5 bases). The V and J ends lost 6 bases and 4 bases respectively, with 16 bases between them. Germline CDR1 MNHEY, CDR2 SVGAGI. The CDR3 extends over 15 amino acids. CDR3 in DNA: TGTGCCAGCAGATATACCGGGATGGTGTACAATGAGCAGTTCTTC. It codes for CASRYTGMVYNEQFF.

This clonotype was counted many times. This chain links TRBV30 with TRBJ2-1, with D possibly TRBD2 on 7 matching bases. There are 15 residues in the CDR3. Per germline, CDR1 GTSNPN and CDR2 SVGIG (reference sequence). V was cut by 3 bases and J by 3 bases, with 15 bases left in between. The CDR3 loop is CAWRGGLAIYNEQFF. CDR3 in DNA: TGTGCCTGGAGGGGGGGGCTAGCAATCTACAATGAGCAGTTCTTC.

This clonotype was seen at least ten times. This rearrangement joins TRBV19 to TRBJ1-4; 8 bases are a match to TRBD1. The germline gives CDR1 LNHDA, CDR2 SQIVND (reference sequence). This CDR3 is 14 amino acids long. Trimming removed 3 bases from V and 10 bases from J; junction bases left unmatched: 7. The CDR3 bases are TGTGCCAGTAGTATTATGGGGACAGGTGCAAAACTGTTTTTT. Translating it yields CASSIMGTGAKLFF.

This clonotype was found many times. The chain carries TRBV2 and TRBJ1-1, with D unresolved. The CDR3 has 13 residues. Trimming took 6 bases from V and 6 from J, leaving 14 bases between them. Germline CDR1 and CDR2: SNHLY and FYNNEI. CDR3 in amino acids: CASRVGRGAEAFF. CDR3 sequence (DNA): TGTGCCAGCAGGGTTGGGCGAGGCGCTGAAGCTTTCTTT.

This clonotype has at least ten counts. The chain carries TRBV7-2 and TRBJ2-3, with TRBD1 matching over 11 bases. Germline lookup yields CDR1 SGHTA and CDR2 FQGNSA. J lost 3 bases, V lost 5 bases, and 7 bases had no gene match. The CDR3 consists of 16 residues. The CDR3 region has the DNA TGTGCCAGCAGCGATCCGGGACAGGGGGGAACAGATACGCAGTATTTT. Translated, it gives CASSDPGQGGTDTQYF.

Points on this clonotype: A much larger clone sits a single nucleotide away, making a read error possible. The V and J genes are TRBV24-1 and TRBJ1-5; D remains unclear. The germline CDR1 and CDR2 sequences are KGHDR and SFDVKD. CDR3 length: 14 amino acids. The CDR3 reads CAASGGSGNQPQHF. The CDR3 DNA reads TGTGCCGCCAGTGGAGGAAGCGGCAATCAGCCCCAGCATTTT.

This clonotype was recorded many times. This chain joins TRBV2 and TRBJ1-1; TRBD1 matches 7 bases. The V and J ends lost 4 bases and 4 bases, in that order; junction bases with no gene match: 9. This CDR3 is built from 15 residues. Germline V CDR1 and CDR2: SNHLY, FYNNEI. The CDR3 loop is CASSADRSPGTEAFF. The CDR3 coding sequence is TGTGCCAGCAGTGCGGACAGGTCTCCGGGCACTGAAGCTTTCTTT.

Ten or more counts support this clonotype. This sequence joins TRBV4-3 and TRBJ2-2, with D possibly matching TRBD2 (6 bases). The germline V gene has CDR1 LGHNA and CDR2 YSLEER. The CDR3 length is 17 residues. Between the trimmed V and J ends, which lost 3 bases and 3 bases, there was a span of 17 bases. The CDR3 region is CASSQAKLGLHTGELFF. CDR3 sequence (DNA): TGCGCCAGCAGCCAGGCTAAATTGGGACTTCACACCGGGGAGCTGTTTTTT.

This clonotype showed up many times. V is TRBV15 and J is TRBJ2-3; D remains ambiguous. CDR3 length equals 14 residues. V was pared by 1 base and J by 6 bases, with 11 bases between. Germline V gene lookup returns CDR1 LNHNV and CDR2 YYDKDF (reference sequence). CDR3 DNA: TGTGCCACCAGCAGAGGCGGTCTTACTGATACGCAGTATTTT. This codes for CATSRGGLTDTQYF.

About this clonotype itself: Just one base apart from a much larger clone, this may be a read error. The rearrangement uses TRBV7-9 and TRBJ1-1; no firm D call. Germline lookup yields CDR1 SEHNR and CDR2 FQNEAQ (reference sequence). The CDR3 runs to 16 residues. CDR3 DNA: TGTGCCAGCAGCCAACACCGCCAGGATATGAACGCTGAAGCTTTCTTT. It encodes CASSQHRQDMNAEAFF.

This clonotype was counted many times. CDR3 sequence (DNA): TGCGCCAGCAGCCAAGTGTACGGGGCAGGGGGGACTGAAGCTTTCTTT. Translation gives CASSQVYGAGGTEAFF. The chain recombines TRBV4-3 with TRBJ1-1, with 7 bases aligning to TRBD1. Germline values: CDR1 LGHNA, CDR2 YSLEER. The CDR3 length is 16 residues. V dropped 1 base and J dropped 5; count of bases not matched to a gene: 10.

On this clonotype itself: A single base separates this from a much larger clone, so it may be a read error. The V and J genes are TRBV24-1 and TRBJ1-2, with D possibly matching TRBD1 (6 bases). V lost 6 bases and J lost 3, with 13 bases in between. The CDR3 contains 14 residues. CDR1 and CDR2 from the germline V gene are KGHDR and SFDVKD. CDR3 residues: CATSRRGEDYGYTF. The CDR3 DNA follows: TGTGCCACCAGTAGAAGGGGGGAGGACTATGGCTACACCTTC.

This clonotype was seen many times. The V gene is TRBV4-1, the J gene TRBJ2-5; the D gene is possibly TRBD1 (6 bases). CDR1 is MGHRA, CDR2 YSYEKL, per germline. The CDR3 is 15 amino acids. Trimming removed 0 bases at V and 5 bases at J, with 13 bases between. CDR3 sequence (DNA): TGCGCCAGCAGCCAAGAGGTCAGGGGCCGGGAGACCCAGTACTTC. It translates to CASSQEVRGRETQYF.